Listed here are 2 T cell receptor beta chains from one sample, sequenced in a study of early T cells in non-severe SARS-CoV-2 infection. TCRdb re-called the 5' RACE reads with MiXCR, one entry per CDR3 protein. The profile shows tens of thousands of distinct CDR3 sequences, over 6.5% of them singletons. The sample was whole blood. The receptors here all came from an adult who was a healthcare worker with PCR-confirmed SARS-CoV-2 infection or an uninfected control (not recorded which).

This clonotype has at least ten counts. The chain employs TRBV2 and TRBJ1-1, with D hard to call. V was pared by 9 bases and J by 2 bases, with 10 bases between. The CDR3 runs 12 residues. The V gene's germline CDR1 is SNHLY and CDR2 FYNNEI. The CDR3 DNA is TGTGCCAGTAGGACGGTAAACACTGAAGCTTTCTTT. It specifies CASRTVNTEAFF. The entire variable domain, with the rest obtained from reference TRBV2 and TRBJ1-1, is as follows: EPEVTQTPSHQVTQMGQEVILRCVPISNHLYFYWYRQILGQKVEFLVSFYNNEISEKSEIFDDQFSVERPDGSNFTLKIRSTKLEDSAMYFCASRTVNTEAFFGQGTRLTVV.

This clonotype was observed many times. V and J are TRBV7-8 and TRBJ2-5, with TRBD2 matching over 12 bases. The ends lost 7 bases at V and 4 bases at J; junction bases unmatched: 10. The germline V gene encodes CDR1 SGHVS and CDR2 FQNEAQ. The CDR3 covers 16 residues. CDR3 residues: CASTRRLAGVRETQYF. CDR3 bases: TGTGCCAGCACCCGGAGACTAGCGGGAGTAAGAGAGACCCAGTACTTC.